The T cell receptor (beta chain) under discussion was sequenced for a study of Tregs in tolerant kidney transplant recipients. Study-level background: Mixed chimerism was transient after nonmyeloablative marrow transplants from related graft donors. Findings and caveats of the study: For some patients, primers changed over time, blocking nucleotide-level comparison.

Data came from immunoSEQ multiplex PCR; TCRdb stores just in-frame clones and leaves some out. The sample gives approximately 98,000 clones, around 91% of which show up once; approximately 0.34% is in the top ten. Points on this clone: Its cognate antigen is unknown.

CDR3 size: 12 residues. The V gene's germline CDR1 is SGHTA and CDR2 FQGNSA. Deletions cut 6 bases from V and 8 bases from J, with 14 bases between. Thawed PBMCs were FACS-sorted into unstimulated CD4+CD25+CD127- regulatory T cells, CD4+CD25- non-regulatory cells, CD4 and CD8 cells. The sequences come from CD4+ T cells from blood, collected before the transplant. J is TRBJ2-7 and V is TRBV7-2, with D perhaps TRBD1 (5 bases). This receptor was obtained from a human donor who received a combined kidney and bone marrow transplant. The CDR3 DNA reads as TGTGCCAGCAGGACAGCATCTACGAAGCAGTACTTC. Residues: CASRTASTKQYF.